Described below is a single T cell receptor beta chain sequence and its context. A modified ARM-PCR protocol with three rounds of nested PCR amplified TCRbeta. TCRdb fed the multiplex PCR reads into MiXCR, producing one record per CDR3 protein. The sample comprises tens of thousands of distinct CDR3 sequences, approximately 65% of which are singletons, and 15% to 20% rests with the top ten. These data are taken from a study of tumor and adjacent non-tumor tissue in lung cancer. The template was RNA from unsorted bulk tissue. Germline V lookup: CDR1 MNHNS, CDR2 SASEGT. This CDR3 region has 14 residues.

This sequence joins TRBV6-1 and TRBJ1-5; D not certain. The DNA end is a closer match to TRBJ2-3, so the J assignment may be wrong. The TCR was taken from a man aged 60 to 69 with non-small cell lung cancer. The sample consisted of lung tumor tissue. Written as DNA, the CDR3 is TGTGCCAGCAGTTATGGTACCTCCAATCAGCCCCAGTATTTT. The encoded protein is CASSYGTSNQPQYF.